The present T cell receptor (beta chain) was sequenced within a study of cytomegalovirus exposure and HLA in healthy donors. It was with 60 Vbeta and 13 Jbeta primers that the PCR ran. The protocol was immunoSEQ multiplex PCR, while the TCRdb copy is restricted to in-frame clones and leaves out a portion. The sample includes 200,000 to 250,000 clones, about 70% of them seen just once. Study-level findings and limits: Many donors carried some public TCRs, although rarity characterized most TCR sequences. Reported results showed that the classifier diagnosed cytomegalovirus status with high specificity and sensitivity.

Comment on this clone: Its antigen remains unknown.

This CDR3 is 15 amino acids long. Deletions cut 1 base from V and 7 bases from J, with 11 bases between. The germline V gene encodes CDR1 SGHTA and CDR2 FQGNSA. Input material: PBMCs. The source of this sequence is a man in his forties in good health and CMV-seropositive. V is TRBV7-2 and J is TRBJ1-6; D may be TRBD1 (5 bases). CDR3 residues: CASSLDPGLNSPLHF. The CDR3 DNA follows: TGTGCCAGCAGCTTAGATCCAGGGTTGAATTCACCCCTCCACTTT.